These 23 T cell receptor beta chains share one sample of origin, sequenced in a study of blood T cell repertoires in COVID-19. The data were produced by immunoSEQ multiplex PCR, yet TCRdb's version contains in-frame clones alone and is incomplete. Among about 190,000 clones, over 75% were seen once, and the ten largest hold 9.5% to 15%. The specimen was peripheral blood. The receptors were sampled from a woman aged 50 to 60 with acute or convalescent COVID-19.

The J gene is TRBJ1-2, the V gene TRBV6-6; D is unclear. Germline V gene data show CDR1 as MNHNY and CDR2 as SVGAGI (reference sequence). Between the trimmed V and J ends, which lost 4 bases and 4 bases, there was a span of 13 bases. This CDR3 contains 14 residues. The CDR3 DNA reads TGTGCCAGCAGTTGGGAGGGAAATATCTATGGCTACACCTTC. It specifies CASSWEGNIYGYTF.

This sequence joins TRBV5-1 and TRBJ1-5, with D possibly TRBD1 on 6 matching bases. Germline V gives CDR1 SGHRS, CDR2 YFSETQ. Trimming removed 1 base from V and 5 bases from J, with 10 bases in between. The CDR3 is 14 amino acids. The CDR3 coding sequence is TGCGCCAGCAGCTTGACAGGGAATGATCAGCCCCAGCATTTT. Its protein product is CASSLTGNDQPQHF.

This rearrangement joins TRBV28 to TRBJ2-1; 8 bases match TRBD2. After removal of 4 bases from V and 8 bases from J, the junction contained 13 bases not matched to a gene. The CDR3 loop spans 16 amino acids. Germline lookup yields CDR1 MDHEN and CDR2 SYDVKM. CDR3 nucleotide sequence: TGTGCCAGCAGTTCTTCCGGGACTAGAATCGGCCATGAGCAGTTCTTC. Translating gives CASSSSGTRIGHEQFF.

J is TRBJ2-7 and V is TRBV6-5; possibly TRBD1 for D (5 bases). Trimming left V 6 bases short and J 3 bases short, with 15 bases between. This CDR3 comprises 14 residues. The germline V gene encodes CDR1 MNHEY and CDR2 SVGAGI. The CDR3 region is CASRPQVLVYEQYF. DNA of the CDR3: TGTGCCAGCAGGCCACAGGTATTGGTCTACGAGCAGTACTTC.

The V and J genes are TRBV13 and TRBJ2-2; 7 positions agree with TRBD2. The CDR3 has 15 residues. V lost 3 bases, J lost 1 base, and 2 bases stayed unmatched. The germline V gene encodes CDR1 PRHDT and CDR2 FYEKMQ (reference sequence). The CDR3 spells CASSLGGVNTGELFF. DNA of the CDR3: TGTGCCAGCAGCTTGGGAGGGGTGAACACCGGGGAGCTGTTTTTT.

The V and J genes are TRBV7-2 and TRBJ2-5; TRBD2 agrees at 8 bases. The trim removed 1 base at V and 7 bases at J, leaving 5 bases unmatched. The length of the CDR3 is 14 residues. From germline, CDR1 is SGHTA and CDR2 FQGNSA. The CDR3, as DNA: TGTGCCAGCAGCTTAGGTGGGACTAGAGGGACCCAGTACTTC. Translating gives CASSLGGTRGTQYF.

This chain uses TRBV5-6 with TRBJ2-3, with 8 bases that match TRBD1. CDR1 and CDR2 from the germline V gene are SGHDT and YYEEEE. This CDR3 is 13 amino acids long. The V and J ends lost 3 bases and 3 bases, in that order; junction bases with no gene match: 0. CDR3 amino acids: CASSYRGTDTQYF. Written as DNA, the CDR3 is TGTGCCAGCAGCTACAGGGGGACAGATACGCAGTATTTT.

This clone showed up just once. The chain carries TRBV10-3 and TRBJ1-2; tentatively, D is TRBD1 (6 bases). Per germline, CDR1 ENHRY and CDR2 SYGVKD. V shed 2 bases and J shed 4 bases, with 11 bases lying between them. The length of the CDR3 is 14 residues. The DNA of the CDR3 is TGTGCCATCAGTGAGGAACAGGGTGCCTATGGCTACACCTTC. This encodes CAISEEQGAYGYTF.

The chain combines TRBV20-1 with TRBJ2-2; 8 positions agree with TRBD1. V trimming: 6 bases; J trimming: 12 bases; junction bases outside the gene matches: 6. Looked up from germline, CDR1 is DFQATT and CDR2 is SNEGSKA (reference sequence). This CDR3 is built from 11 residues. CDR3 sequence reads: CSANRQGKLFF. The CDR3 nucleotides are TGCAGTGCGAACCGACAGGGGAAGCTGTTTTTT.

This clone was found a few times. The chain uses TRBV11-2 and TRBJ1-4; unclear D gene. Trimming stripped 3 bases from V and 5 bases from J, with 10 bases between. The V gene's germline CDR1 is SGHAT and CDR2 FQNNGV. The CDR3 runs 14 residues. The CDR3 region is CASSFQITNEKLFF. The CDR3 DNA sequence: TGTGCCAGCAGCTTTCAGATAACAAATGAAAAACTGTTTTTT.

The chain is built from TRBV7-2 and TRBJ2-1; D ambiguous. The length of the CDR3 is 15 residues. CDR1 is SGHTA, CDR2 FQGNSA, per germline. Trimming stripped 0 bases from V and 1 base from J, with 7 bases between. The CDR3 DNA is TGTGCCAGCAGCTTAGCTGGAGTGTCCTACAATGAGCAGTTCTTC. This sequence encodes CASSLAGVSYNEQFF.

The rearrangement links TRBV7-9 to TRBJ2-1; TRBD2 might be the D (7 bases). Germline V gene lookup returns CDR1 SEHNR and CDR2 FQNEAQ (reference sequence). The CDR3 contains 17 residues. Trimming took off 1 base at V and 2 bases at J, with 15 bases between the two ends. CDR3 in amino acids: CASSLDSGGSPYNEQFF. The DNA of the CDR3 is TGTGCCAGCAGCTTAGATTCGGGGGGCTCACCCTACAATGAGCAGTTCTTC.

This chain connects TRBV7-2 to TRBJ2-2; 9 bases map to TRBD1. Germline V lookup: CDR1 SGHTA, CDR2 FQGNSA. V trimming: 1 base; J trimming: 7 bases; junction bases outside the gene matches: 13. The CDR3 is 18 amino acids. The CDR3 reads CASSLGFPGQGVHGELFF. In DNA, the CDR3 is TGTGCCAGCAGCTTAGGCTTTCCGGGACAGGGAGTTCACGGGGAGCTGTTTTTT.

V is TRBV10-3 and J is TRBJ1-1; D uncertain. Deletions cut 3 bases from V and 0 bases from J, with 5 bases between. In germline, CDR1 is ENHRY, CDR2 SYGVKD. The CDR3 runs 13 residues. The CDR3 sequence is CAISEQLNTEAFF. In DNA, the CDR3 is TGTGCCATCAGTGAACAGCTGAACACTGAAGCTTTCTTT.

J is TRBJ2-7 and V is TRBV11-2, with D possibly being TRBD2 (5 bases). The V end was cut by 6 bases, the J end by 7 bases, with 13 bases between. CDR1 SGHAT and CDR2 FQNNGV come from the germline V gene. This CDR3 is 12 amino acids long. As DNA, the CDR3 is TGTGCCAGCAGGGAGAGGGTACAGGAGCAGTACTTC. Its translation is CASRERVQEQYF.

This chain uses TRBV6-5 with TRBJ1-5; 7 bases fit TRBD1. Trimming removed 6 bases from V and 4 bases from J; junction bases left unmatched: 6. Germline lookup yields CDR1 MNHEY and CDR2 SVGAGI. The CDR3 extends over 14 amino acids. The DNA for the CDR3 is TGTGCCAGCAGGACCCGGGACAGAAATCAGCCCCAGCATTTT. It codes for CASRTRDRNQPQHF.

The V and J genes are TRBV5-4 and TRBJ1-1; D uncertain. V was pared by 1 base and J by 2 bases, with 15 bases between. This CDR3 spans 16 amino acids. Germline lookup yields CDR1 SGHNT and CDR2 YYREEE (reference sequence). The CDR3 region has the DNA TGTGCCAGCAGCTTGCGGGAGGTAGTAACCAACACTGAAGCTTTCTTT. It translates to CASSLREVVTNTEAFF.

The CDR3 here is CASSLPTLSSYNEQFF. The CDR3 coding sequence is TGCGCCAGCAGCTTGCCTACTCTTAGCTCCTACAATGAGCAGTTCTTC. The rearrangement joins TRBV5-1 to TRBJ2-1; D unclear. Between the trimmed V and J ends, which lost 1 base and 0 bases, there was a span of 11 bases. This CDR3 spans 16 amino acids. In germline, CDR1 is SGHRS, CDR2 YFSETQ.

This chain joins TRBV19 and TRBJ2-6; D uncertain. The ends were cut back, 4 bases at V and 2 bases at J, with 15 bases in the middle. The CDR3 has 17 amino acids. Germline V gene lookup returns CDR1 LNHDA and CDR2 SQIVND (reference sequence). Written as DNA, the CDR3 is TGTGCCAGTAGTACCTTTGGCCAGGTTACTGGGGCCAACGTCCTGACTTTC. Its translation: CASSTFGQVTGANVLTF.

CDR3 in DNA: TGCGCCAGCAGCCAAGATAATAGCGGGCGGGGGCGAGATACGCAGTATTTT. Protein sequence: CASSQDNSGRGRDTQYF. The chain combines TRBV4-3 with TRBJ2-3; TRBD2 is a possible D gene (7 bases). Deletions cut 0 bases from V and 5 bases from J, with 18 bases between. The CDR3 loop spans 17 amino acids. Germline CDR1 is LGHNA and CDR2 is YSLEER.

This clone was observed a few times. The sample contains more than one DNA sequence encoding this CDR3. The V and J genes are TRBV9 and TRBJ2-3; 7 bases map to TRBD1. In germline, CDR1 is SGDLS, CDR2 YYNGEE. This CDR3 spans 16 amino acids. Losses at the gene ends were 3 bases for V and 0 bases for J; bases not matched to a gene: 7. The CDR3: CASSAGTAPSTDTQYF. CDR3 bases: TGTGCCAGCAGCGCGGGGACAGCTCCTAGCACAGATACGCAGTATTTT.

Written as DNA, the CDR3 is TGTGCCAGTAGTATTCTCTTTCGACAGGCCGCTTCGGCCCTCCACTTT. Its translation is CASSILFRQAASALHF. V usage is TRBV19 and J usage is TRBJ1-6; D perhaps matches TRBD1 (6 bases). The germline V gene has CDR1 LNHDA and CDR2 SQIVND (reference sequence). This CDR3 is built from 16 residues. V lost 3 bases, J lost 14 bases, and 23 bases lay in between.

Of note for this clone: Other DNA sequences within the sample encode an identical CDR3. V usage is TRBV5-1 and J usage is TRBJ1-5; 7 bases agree with TRBD1. Germline trimming cut 1 base from V and 5 bases from J; bases unmatched to any gene: 6. This CDR3 comprises 15 residues. The germline V gene encodes CDR1 SGHRS and CDR2 YFSETQ. For the CDR3, the DNA is TGCGCCAGCAGCTTGACAGACAGGGAGGATCAGCCCCAGCATTTT. Translated: CASSLTDREDQPQHF. The full variable domain, with the rest looked up from reference TRBV5-1 and TRBJ1-5, is KAGVTQTPRYLIKTRGQQVTLSCSPISGHRSVSWYQQTPGQGLQFLFEYFSETQRNKGNFPGRFSGRQFSNSRSEMNVSTLELGDSALYLCASSLTDREDQPQHFGDGTRLSIL.